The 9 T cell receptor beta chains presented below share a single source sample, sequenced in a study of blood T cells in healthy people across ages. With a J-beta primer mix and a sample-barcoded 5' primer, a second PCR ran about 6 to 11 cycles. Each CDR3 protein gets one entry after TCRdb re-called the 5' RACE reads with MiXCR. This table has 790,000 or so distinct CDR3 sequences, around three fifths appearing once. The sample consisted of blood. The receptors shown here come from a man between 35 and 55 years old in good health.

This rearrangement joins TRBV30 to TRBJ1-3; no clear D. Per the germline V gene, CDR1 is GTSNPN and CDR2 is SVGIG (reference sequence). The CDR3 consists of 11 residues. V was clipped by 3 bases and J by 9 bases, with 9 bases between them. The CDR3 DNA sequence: TGTGCCTGGAGCCCCTTAGGCACCATATATTTT. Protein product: CAWSPLGTIYF.

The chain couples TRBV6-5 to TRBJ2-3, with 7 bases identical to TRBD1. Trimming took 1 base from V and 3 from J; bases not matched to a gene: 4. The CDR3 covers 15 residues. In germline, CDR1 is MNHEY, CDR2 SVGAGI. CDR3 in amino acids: CASSYYGRGTDTQYF. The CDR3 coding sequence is TGTGCCAGCAGTTACTATGGCAGGGGGACAGATACGCAGTATTTT.

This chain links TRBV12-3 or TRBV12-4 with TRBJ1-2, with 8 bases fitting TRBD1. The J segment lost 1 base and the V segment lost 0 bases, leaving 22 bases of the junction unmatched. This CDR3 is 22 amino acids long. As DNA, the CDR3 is TGTGCCAGCAGTTTAGCCCCGCTCAGGGGGCTTAGCCCCAGACTATTTAACTATGGCTACACCTTC. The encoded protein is CASSLAPLRGLSPRLFNYGYTF.

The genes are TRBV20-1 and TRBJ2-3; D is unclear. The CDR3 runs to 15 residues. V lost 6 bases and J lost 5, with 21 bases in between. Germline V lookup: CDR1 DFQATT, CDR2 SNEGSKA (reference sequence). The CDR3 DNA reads TGCAGTGCGACGAAGGCCGACCGGCTAGGAGATACGCAGTATTTT. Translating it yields CSATKADRLGDTQYF.

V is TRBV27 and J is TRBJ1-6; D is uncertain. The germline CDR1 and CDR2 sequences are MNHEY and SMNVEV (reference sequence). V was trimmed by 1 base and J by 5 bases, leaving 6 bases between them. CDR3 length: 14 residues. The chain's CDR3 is CASSLFQDNSPLHF. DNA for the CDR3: TGTGCCAGCAGTTTATTCCAAGATAATTCACCCCTCCACTTT.

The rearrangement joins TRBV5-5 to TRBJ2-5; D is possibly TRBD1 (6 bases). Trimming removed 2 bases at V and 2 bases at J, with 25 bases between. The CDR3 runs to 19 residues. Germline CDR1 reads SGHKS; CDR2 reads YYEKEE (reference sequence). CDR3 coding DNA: TGTGCCAGCAGCTTTAGGCACTTTGCCGGGACAAGGGGGCAAGAGACCCAGTACTTC. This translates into CASSFRHFAGTRGQETQYF.

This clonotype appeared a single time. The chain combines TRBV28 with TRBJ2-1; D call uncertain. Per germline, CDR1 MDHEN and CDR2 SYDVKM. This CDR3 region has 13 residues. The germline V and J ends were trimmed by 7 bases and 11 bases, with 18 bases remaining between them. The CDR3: CASIDLPISKQFF. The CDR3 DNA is TGTGCCAGCATCGACCTACCCATCTCGAAGCAGTTCTTC.

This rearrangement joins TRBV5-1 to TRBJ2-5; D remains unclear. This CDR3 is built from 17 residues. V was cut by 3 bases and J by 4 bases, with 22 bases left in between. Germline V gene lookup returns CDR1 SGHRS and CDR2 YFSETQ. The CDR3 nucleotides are TGCGCCAGCAGCTCACAGAACTTTAATTTCCTCGGAGAGACCCAGTACTTC. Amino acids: CASSSQNFNFLGETQYF.

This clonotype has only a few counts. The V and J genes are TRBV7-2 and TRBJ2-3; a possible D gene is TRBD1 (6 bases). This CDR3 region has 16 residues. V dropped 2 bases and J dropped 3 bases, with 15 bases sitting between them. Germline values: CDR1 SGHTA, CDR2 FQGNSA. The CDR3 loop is CASSLWGRGETDTQYF. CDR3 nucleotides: TGTGCCAGCAGCTTATGGGGGCGAGGGGAGACAGATACGCAGTATTTT.